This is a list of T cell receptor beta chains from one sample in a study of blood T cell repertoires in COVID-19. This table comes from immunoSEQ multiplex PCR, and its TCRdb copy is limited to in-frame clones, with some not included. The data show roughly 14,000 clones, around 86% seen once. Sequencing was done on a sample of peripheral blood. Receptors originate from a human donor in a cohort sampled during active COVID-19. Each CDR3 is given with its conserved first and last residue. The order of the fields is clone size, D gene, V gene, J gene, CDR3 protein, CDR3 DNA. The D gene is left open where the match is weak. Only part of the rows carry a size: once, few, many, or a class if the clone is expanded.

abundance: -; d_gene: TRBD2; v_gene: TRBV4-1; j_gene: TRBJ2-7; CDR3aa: CASSRGGAKNPYEQYF; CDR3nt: TGCGCCAGCAGCCGGGGAGGGGCAAAAAACCCCTACGAGCAGTACTTC
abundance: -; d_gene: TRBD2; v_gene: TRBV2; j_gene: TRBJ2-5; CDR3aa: CASSPSGGASQETQYF; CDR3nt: TGTGCCAGCAGTCCCAGCGGGGGGGCGAGTCAAGAGACCCAGTACTTC
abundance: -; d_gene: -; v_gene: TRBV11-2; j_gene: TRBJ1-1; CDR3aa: CASSLEGWAEAFF; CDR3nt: TGTGCCAGCAGCTTGGAGGGTTGGGCTGAAGCTTTCTTT
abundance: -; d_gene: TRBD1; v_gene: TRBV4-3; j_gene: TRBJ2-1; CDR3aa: CASSQAGGAYFEQFF; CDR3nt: TGCGCCAGCAGCCAAGCAGGGGGCGCGTATTTTGAGCAGTTCTTC
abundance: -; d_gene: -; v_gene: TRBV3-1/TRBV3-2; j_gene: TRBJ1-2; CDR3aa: CASRQAAGARGYTF; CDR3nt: TGTGCCAGCAGACAAGCGGCAGGGGCGCGTGGCTACACCTTC
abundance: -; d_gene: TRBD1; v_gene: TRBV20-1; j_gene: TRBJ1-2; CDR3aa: CSASPQGNYGYTF; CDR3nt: TGCAGTGCTAGTCCACAGGGGAACTATGGCTACACCTTC
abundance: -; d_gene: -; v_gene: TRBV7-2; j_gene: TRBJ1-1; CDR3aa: CASSLELGRNTEAFF; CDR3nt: TGTGCCAGCAGCTTAGAGCTAGGGAGGAACACTGAAGCTTTCTTT
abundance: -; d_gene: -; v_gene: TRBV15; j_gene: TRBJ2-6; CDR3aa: CATRKTARSGANVLTF; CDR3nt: TGTGCCACCAGGAAGACTGCCCGCTCTGGGGCCAACGTCCTGACTTTC
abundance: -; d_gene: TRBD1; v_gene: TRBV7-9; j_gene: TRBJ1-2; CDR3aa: CASSLPPGGMLNGYTF; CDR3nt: TGTGCCAGCAGCTTGCCCCCAGGGGGCATGTTGAATGGCTACACCTTC
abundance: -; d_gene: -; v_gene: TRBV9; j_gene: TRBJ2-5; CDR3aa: CASSPGLLAQQETQYF; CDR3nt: TGTGCCAGCAGTCCTGGGCTTCTAGCCCAACAAGAGACCCAGTACTTC
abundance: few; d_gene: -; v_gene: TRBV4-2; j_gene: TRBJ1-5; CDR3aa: CASSPTGTPGGNQPQHF; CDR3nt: TGTGCCAGCAGCCCCACCGGGACTCCTGGTGGAAATCAGCCCCAGCATTTT
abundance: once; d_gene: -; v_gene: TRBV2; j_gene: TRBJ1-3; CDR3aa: CASSYQGIGIRANTIYF; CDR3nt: TGTGCCAGCAGTTACCAGGGCATCGGTATAAGGGCAAACACCATATATTTT
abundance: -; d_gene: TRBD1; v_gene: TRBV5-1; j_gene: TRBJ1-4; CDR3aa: CASSFGQEGGKLFF; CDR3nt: TGCGCCAGCAGCTTCGGACAGGAAGGTGGAAAACTGTTTTTT
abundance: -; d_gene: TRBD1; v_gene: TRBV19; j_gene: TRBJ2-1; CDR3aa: CASSTRGQGTLSNEQFF; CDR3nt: TGTGCCAGTAGTACAAGGGGACAGGGGACTTTAAGCAATGAGCAGTTCTTC
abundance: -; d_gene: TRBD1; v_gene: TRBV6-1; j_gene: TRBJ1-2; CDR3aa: CASSVRQGGPLYVYGYTF; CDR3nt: TGTGCCAGCAGTGTGCGACAGGGGGGACCTCTATATGTCTATGGCTACACCTTC
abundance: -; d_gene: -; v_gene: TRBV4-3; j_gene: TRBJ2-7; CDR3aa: CASSQDPSATYEQYF; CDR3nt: TGCGCCAGCAGCCAAGACCCTAGCGCTACCTACGAGCAGTACTTC
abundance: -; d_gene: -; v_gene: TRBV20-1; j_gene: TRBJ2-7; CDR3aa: CSATDRRLGYEQYF; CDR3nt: TGCAGTGCTACTGACAGGCGTTTGGGCTACGAGCAGTACTTC
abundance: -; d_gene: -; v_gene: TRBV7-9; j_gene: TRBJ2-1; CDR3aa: CASSSLEIEQFF; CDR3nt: TGTGCCAGCAGCTCTCTAGAGATTGAGCAGTTCTTC
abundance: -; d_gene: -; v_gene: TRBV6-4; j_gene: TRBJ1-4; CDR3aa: CASSVNPGEKLFF; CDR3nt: TGTGCCAGCAGTGTGAACCCAGGGGAAAAACTGTTTTTT
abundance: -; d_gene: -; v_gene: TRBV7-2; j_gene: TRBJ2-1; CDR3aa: CASSLGPQYNEQFF; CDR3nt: TGTGCCAGCAGCTTAGGCCCCCAGTACAATGAGCAGTTCTTC
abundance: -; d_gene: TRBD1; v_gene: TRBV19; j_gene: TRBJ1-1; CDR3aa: CASSVLQGAAFF; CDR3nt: TGTGCCAGTAGTGTCCTTCAGGGGGCGGCTTTCTTT
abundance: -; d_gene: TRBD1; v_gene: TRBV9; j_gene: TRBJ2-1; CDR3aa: CASSPPGTGFNEQFF; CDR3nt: TGTGCCAGCAGCCCTCCCGGGACAGGGTTCAATGAGCAGTTCTTC
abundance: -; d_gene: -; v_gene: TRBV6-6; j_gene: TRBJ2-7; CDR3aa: CASRSSRDTIYEQYF; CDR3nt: TGTGCCAGCAGGTCCAGCCGGGACACGATCTACGAGCAGTACTTC
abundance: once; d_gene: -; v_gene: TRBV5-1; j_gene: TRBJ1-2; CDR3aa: CASSLATGVISYTF; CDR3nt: TGCGCCAGCAGCTTGGCCACAGGAGTTATCAGCTACACCTTC
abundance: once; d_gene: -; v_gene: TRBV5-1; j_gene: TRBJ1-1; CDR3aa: CASRDGGNTEAFF; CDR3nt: TGCGCCAGCAGGGATGGAGGGAACACTGAAGCTTTCTTT
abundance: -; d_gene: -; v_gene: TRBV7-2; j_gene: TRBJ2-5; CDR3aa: CASSQGQKETQYF; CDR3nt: TGTGCCAGCAGCCAAGGACAGAAAGAGACCCAGTACTTC